This TCR beta chain is drawn from a study of T cell repertoires in cytomegalovirus infection. As for this clonotype: Its antigen remains unknown.

The germline V gene encodes CDR1 LNHDA and CDR2 SQIVND (reference sequence). Trimming cost V 2 bases and J 0 bases; bases outside gene matches: 5. The CDR3 has 16 amino acids. TCRdb re-analysed the reads in MiXCR, keeping a single row per CDR3 protein. The sample records a few hundred thousand distinct CDR3 sequences, approximately 22% being singletons. The chain carries TRBV19 and TRBJ2-7; 9 bases agree with TRBD1. The source material was cultured PBMCs, sampled from culture after CMV antigen stimulation. The TCR was taken from a human donor in good health (CMV status not recorded). Some clones in this sample may be carry-over from other donors' samples. CDR3 nucleotides: TGTGCCAGTAGTATATCTACAGGGGGCTACTCCTACGAGCAGTACTTC. Protein sequence: CASSISTGGYSYEQYF.